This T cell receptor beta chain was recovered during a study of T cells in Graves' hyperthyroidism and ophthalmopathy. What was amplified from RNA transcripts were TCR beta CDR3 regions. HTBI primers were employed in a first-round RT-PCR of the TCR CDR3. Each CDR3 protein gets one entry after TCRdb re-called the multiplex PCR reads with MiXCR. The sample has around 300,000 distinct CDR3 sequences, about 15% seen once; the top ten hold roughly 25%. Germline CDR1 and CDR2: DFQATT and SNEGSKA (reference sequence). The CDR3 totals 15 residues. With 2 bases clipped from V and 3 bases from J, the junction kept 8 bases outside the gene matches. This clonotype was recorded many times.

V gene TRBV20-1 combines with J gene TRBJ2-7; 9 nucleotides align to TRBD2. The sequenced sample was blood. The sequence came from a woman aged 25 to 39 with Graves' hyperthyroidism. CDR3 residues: CSARKGSGSSYEQYF. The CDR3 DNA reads TGCAGTGCTAGAAAGGGTAGCGGGAGTAGCTACGAGCAGTACTTC.